The rows below give T cell receptor beta chains drawn from one sample of a study of blood T cell repertoires in COVID-19. Profiled with immunoSEQ multiplex PCR; TCRdb holds only in-frame clones, not every one. The table records around 270,000 clones, around 87% of them present only once. The sample taken for sequencing was peripheral blood. Receptors originate from a woman in her forties or fifties with acute or convalescent COVID-19. The CDR3 runs from the conserved cysteine through the conserved F or W. Each record gives: clone size, V gene, D gene, J gene, CDR3 DNA, CDR3 protein. A D gene is named only where the DNA matches it firmly. Expanded clones are given a class, and other clones once, few, many or no size at all.

size: NA
V: TRBV6-2/TRBV6-3
D: NA
J: TRBJ2-1
DNA: TGTGCCAGCAGTCGGACTTACAATGAGCAGTTCTTC
CDR3: CASSRTYNEQFF

size: few
V: TRBV7-6
D: TRBD2
J: TRBJ2-1
DNA: TGTGCCAGCAGCTTAGGATACCGCGGGAGCTCCTACAATGAGCAGTTCTTC
CDR3: CASSLGYRGSSYNEQFF

size: NA
V: TRBV18
D: NA
J: TRBJ2-1
DNA: TGTGCCAGCTCACCCCATTCGGATCCCCGGGTTAATGAGCAGTTCTTC
CDR3: CASSPHSDPRVNEQFF

size: NA
V: TRBV9
D: NA
J: TRBJ1-4
DNA: TGTGCCAGCAGCGTAGGGGGAGGGGGAACTAATGAAAAACTGTTTTTT
CDR3: CASSVGGGGTNEKLFF

size: NA
V: TRBV11-2
D: NA
J: TRBJ1-2
DNA: TGTGCCAGCAGCTCCCCGTCCAGGGGCAACTATGGCTACACCTTC
CDR3: CASSSPSRGNYGYTF

size: once
V: TRBV24-1
D: TRBD1
J: TRBJ2-2
DNA: TGTGCCACCAGTGATTTGAGGGGACAGGGGGCGAGATGGACCGGGGAGCTGTTTTTT
CDR3: CATSDLRGQGARWTGELFF

size: NA
V: TRBV4-2
D: NA
J: TRBJ1-4
DNA: TGTGCCAGCAGCCAAGATGGGAGGGTTTCAACTAATGAAAAACTGTTTTTT
CDR3: CASSQDGRVSTNEKLFF

size: NA
V: TRBV6-1
D: NA
J: TRBJ1-2
DNA: TGTGCCAGCAGTGAAGCGAAACCGGGTCTGAATGGCTACACCTTC
CDR3: CASSEAKPGLNGYTF

size: NA
V: TRBV7-3
D: TRBD1
J: TRBJ2-2
DNA: TGTGCCAGCAGCTTTTCCGGGACAGCGAACACCGGGGAGCTGTTTTTT
CDR3: CASSFSGTANTGELFF

size: NA
V: TRBV10-3
D: NA
J: TRBJ2-3
DNA: TGTGCCATCGCGGCGGGAAGCACAGATACGCAGTATTTT
CDR3: CAIAAGSTDTQYF

size: NA
V: TRBV24-1
D: NA
J: TRBJ1-1
DNA: TGTGCCACCAGTGATTTTGCAGGGGACCCGGGGAACACTGAAGCTTTCTTT
CDR3: CATSDFAGDPGNTEAFF

size: once
V: TRBV4-1
D: NA
J: TRBJ2-7
DNA: TGCGCCAGCAGCCAGCCCGGGACAAGCAACTACGAGCAGTACTTC
CDR3: CASSQPGTSNYEQYF

size: NA
V: TRBV5-4
D: TRBD1
J: TRBJ2-5
DNA: TGTGCCAGCAGCCCAGGGGGTGGAAAACCAGAGACCCAGTACTTC
CDR3: CASSPGGGKPETQYF

size: NA
V: TRBV28
D: NA
J: TRBJ1-2
DNA: TGTGCCAGCAGGACGGGACAACTTAACTATGGCTACACCTTC
CDR3: CASRTGQLNYGYTF

size: NA
V: TRBV24-1
D: NA
J: TRBJ2-7
DNA: TGTGCCACCAGTGCGGACAGAACCTACGAGCAGTACTTC
CDR3: CATSADRTYEQYF

size: NA
V: TRBV27
D: TRBD1
J: TRBJ1-5
DNA: TGTGCCAGCAGTTCGACAGGGGGCGGTCAGCCCCAGCATTTT
CDR3: CASSSTGGGQPQHF

size: few
V: TRBV6-2/TRBV6-3
D: NA
J: TRBJ1-5
DNA: TGTGCCAGCAGTAAGCGCAATCAGCCCCAGCATTTT
CDR3: CASSKRNQPQHF

size: NA
V: TRBV6-5
D: NA
J: TRBJ1-6
DNA: TGTGCCACTACGCAGGGAATCAGGAATTCACCCCTCCACTTT
CDR3: CATTQGIRNSPLHF

size: NA
V: TRBV9
D: NA
J: TRBJ2-5
DNA: TGTGCCAGCAGCCTCGAAGGAGGAGGAGAAGAGACCCAGTACTTC
CDR3: CASSLEGGGEETQYF

size: NA
V: TRBV27
D: TRBD1
J: TRBJ1-3
DNA: TGTGCCAGCAGTCTGACAGGGGGCTCTGGAAACACCATATATTTT
CDR3: CASSLTGGSGNTIYF

size: NA
V: TRBV24-1
D: TRBD2
J: TRBJ2-7
DNA: TGTGCCACCAGTGATTCGGGACTACGGACTGACGAGCAGTACTTC
CDR3: CATSDSGLRTDEQYF

size: NA
V: TRBV19
D: NA
J: TRBJ1-2
DNA: TGTGCCAGTAGTATTTCCGGGGACTATGGCTACACCTTC
CDR3: CASSISGDYGYTF

size: NA
V: TRBV4-1
D: NA
J: TRBJ1-2
DNA: TGCGCCAGCAGCCAAGGTACAGGGAACTATGGCTACACCTTC
CDR3: CASSQGTGNYGYTF

size: NA
V: TRBV24-1
D: NA
J: TRBJ1-5
DNA: TGTGCCACCAGTGAGGCGGGACGGAGTAATCAGCCCCAGCATTTT
CDR3: CATSEAGRSNQPQHF

size: NA
V: TRBV25-1
D: NA
J: TRBJ1-2
DNA: TGTGCCAGCAGTGATTTTGGGGCCGCTAACTATGGCTACACCTTC
CDR3: CASSDFGAANYGYTF

size: NA
V: TRBV2
D: NA
J: TRBJ1-5
DNA: TGTGCCAGCAGTGTGGTGCAGGGCAATCAGCCCCAGCATTTT
CDR3: CASSVVQGNQPQHF

size: NA
V: TRBV7-9
D: NA
J: TRBJ1-2
DNA: TGTGCCAGCAGCTTAGTTCAGGGTACGGGCTACACCTTC
CDR3: CASSLVQGTGYTF

size: NA
V: TRBV28
D: NA
J: TRBJ1-5
DNA: TGTGCCAGCAGTTTAGGTGGGGGGAGGGGGACCAATCAGCCCCAGCATTTT
CDR3: CASSLGGGRGTNQPQHF

size: few
V: TRBV28
D: NA
J: TRBJ2-7
DNA: TGTGCCAGCAAACCTCTTGGAGAGGGCGGCTCGGCCGAGCAGTACTTC
CDR3: CASKPLGEGGSAEQYF

size: few
V: TRBV7-2
D: TRBD2
J: TRBJ2-1
DNA: TGTGCCAGCAGCCAGGGGGCTACTAGCGGGAGAGGGACCTACAATGAGCAGTTCTTC
CDR3: CASSQGATSGRGTYNEQFF

size: NA
V: TRBV18
D: TRBD1
J: TRBJ1-1
DNA: TGTGCCAGCTCAGGGGACCGACAGGGTAGAGTGAACACTGAAGCTTTCTTT
CDR3: CASSGDRQGRVNTEAFF

size: NA
V: TRBV4-2
D: NA
J: TRBJ2-5
DNA: TGTGCCAGCAGCCAAGATCTCGCAGGGGCCAAAGAGACCCAGTACTTC
CDR3: CASSQDLAGAKETQYF